The sequence of this TCR beta chain was determined in a study of control samples from healthy donors and cancer patients. V lost 4 bases and J 4 bases, leaving 10 bases between the germline ends. The CDR3 is 13 amino acids. Germline V gene data show CDR1 as MGHRA and CDR2 as YSYEKL. Only in-frame clones appear in the TCRdb table, and some are missing; sequencing was by immunoSEQ multiplex PCR. The data contain 150,000 to 200,000 clones, 85% to 90% of them singletons. This sequence joins TRBV4-1 and TRBJ1-1; tentative D call: TRBD1 (5 bases). The sequence was collected from a woman aged 45-65 years in good health. The specimen was blood. This chain's CDR3 is CASSLGDGTEAFF. Written as DNA, the CDR3 is TGCGCCAGCAGCCTCGGGGACGGCACTGAAGCTTTCTTT.